The clone carrying this T cell receptor beta chain was seen repeatedly, ten times or more. At one boundary the junction diverges from the germline segment, which might be a read error. Per the germline V gene, CDR1 is SGHRS and CDR2 is YFSETQ. The CDR3 is made up of 12 amino acids. The source of the sample is a study of T-cell reconstitution after alpha-beta-depleted transplantation in children. Unique molecular identifiers tagged the TCRbeta library. TCRdb re-derived calls from the PCR reads in MiXCR, one entry per CDR3 protein. The table lists nearly 550,000 distinct CDR3 sequences, about 18% of them singletons, with approximately 3% in the top ten.

This TCR was sampled from a human donor who donated a stem cell graft to a child with acute lymphoblastic leukemia. This material consisted of PBMCs from the stem cell graft donor, taken from the stem cell graft. V and J are TRBV5-1 and TRBJ2-1; D not certain. The CDR3 loop is CASSLTGNEQFF. DNA for the CDR3: TGTGCCAGCAGCTTAACGGGTAATGAGCAGTTCTTC.